The 3 T cell receptor beta chains below come from one sample, sequenced in a study of early T cells in non-severe SARS-CoV-2 infection. TCRdb re-derived calls from the 5' RACE reads in MiXCR, one entry per CDR3 protein. The data show tens of thousands of distinct CDR3 sequences, with roughly 17% seen just once and just over 5% held by the top ten. Material: whole blood, obtained at baseline. The receptor source for this set is an adult who was a healthcare worker with PCR-confirmed SARS-CoV-2 infection or an uninfected control (not recorded which).

This clonotype was counted between two and nine times. The chain is built from TRBV20-1 and TRBJ2-1, with TRBD2 as a possible D gene (6 bases). CDR3 length: 14 amino acids. Trimming stripped 6 bases from V and 6 bases from J, with 18 bases between. The germline V gene has CDR1 DFQATT and CDR2 SNEGSKA (reference sequence). CDR3 region: CSALTAGSGNEQFF. CDR3 sequence (DNA): TGCAGTGCATTAACTGCGGGATCGGGCAATGAGCAGTTCTTC.

This clonotype was counted only a few times. Here the CDR3 DNA reads TGTGCCAGCAGCCCCGGACAGGTTGGAGACATTCAGTACTTC. Protein product: CASSPGQVGDIQYF. The J gene is TRBJ2-4, the V gene TRBV7-8; 7 bases line up with TRBD1. CDR1 is SGHVS and CDR2 is FQNEAQ in the germline V gene. With V trimmed by 5 bases and J by 8 bases, 9 bases remained unmatched. The CDR3 spans 14 residues.

The sample holds a few counts of this clonotype. The chain recombines TRBV14 with TRBJ2-2; a weak D match, TRBD1 (6 bases). CDR1 is SGHDN and CDR2 is FVKESK in the germline V gene. The CDR3 sequence is 16 residues long. V dropped 0 bases and J dropped 4 bases, with 12 bases sitting between them. The chain's CDR3 is CASSQDWGQITGELFF. CDR3 nucleotide sequence: TGTGCCAGCAGCCAAGACTGGGGACAAATCACCGGGGAGCTGTTTTTT.